The clone carrying this T cell receptor beta chain showed up just a few times. Time point of the sample: newly diagnosed GD, antithyroid drugs for less than 3 months. Scientists built the TCR library using RNA that was extracted from PBMCs. The data belong to a study of regulatory T cells in long-lasting Graves disease. V was clipped by 0 bases and J by 6 bases; unmatched bases: 1. The CDR3 runs to 14 residues. From germline, CDR1 is DFQATT and CDR2 SNEGSKA (reference sequence). Arm-PCR with iRepertoire HTBI primers amplified the CDR3 regions for these TCR beta libraries. TCRdb itself ran the multiplex PCR reads through MiXCR, one entry per CDR3 protein. The sample comprises fewer than 650,000 distinct CDR3 sequences, about 16% of which are singletons, and about 17% rests with the top ten. These data were likewise used in another study, on T cells in Graves' hyperthyroidism and ophthalmopathy.

The rearrangement links TRBV20-1 to TRBJ2-5; 13 nucleotides agree with TRBD2. This TCR came from a woman in her twenties or thirties with Graves disease. This specimen consisted of peripheral blood mononuclear cells (PBMCs), obtained at new diagnosis, from a patient treated with antithyroid drugs. CDR3 nucleotide sequence: TGCAGTGCTAGAGAGACTAGCGGGAGGAAGACCCAGTACTTC. It is translated as CSARETSGRKTQYF.